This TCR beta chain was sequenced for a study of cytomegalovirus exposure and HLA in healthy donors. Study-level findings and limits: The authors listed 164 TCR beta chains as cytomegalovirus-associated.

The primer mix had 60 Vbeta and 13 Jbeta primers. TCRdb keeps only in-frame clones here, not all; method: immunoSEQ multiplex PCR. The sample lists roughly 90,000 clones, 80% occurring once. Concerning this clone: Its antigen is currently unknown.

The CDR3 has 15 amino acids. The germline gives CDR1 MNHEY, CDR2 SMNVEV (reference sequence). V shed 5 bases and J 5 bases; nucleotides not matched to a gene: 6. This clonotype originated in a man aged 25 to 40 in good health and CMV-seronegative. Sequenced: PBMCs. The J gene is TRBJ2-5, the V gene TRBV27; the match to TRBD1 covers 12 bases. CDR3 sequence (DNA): TGTGCCAGCAGTGTCGGGACAGGGGGCGGGGAGACCCAGTACTTC. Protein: CASSVGTGGGETQYF.